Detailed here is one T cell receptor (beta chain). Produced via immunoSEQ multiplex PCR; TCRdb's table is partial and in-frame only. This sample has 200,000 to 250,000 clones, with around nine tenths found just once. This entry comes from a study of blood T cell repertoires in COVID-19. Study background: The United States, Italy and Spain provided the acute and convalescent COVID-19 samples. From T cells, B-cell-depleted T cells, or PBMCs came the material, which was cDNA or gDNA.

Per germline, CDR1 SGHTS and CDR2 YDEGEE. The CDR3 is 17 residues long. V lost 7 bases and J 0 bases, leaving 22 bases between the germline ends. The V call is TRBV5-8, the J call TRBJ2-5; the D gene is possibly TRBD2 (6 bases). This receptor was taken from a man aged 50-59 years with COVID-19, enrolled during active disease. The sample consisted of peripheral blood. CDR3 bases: TGTGCCAGCCCCACCCTGCCCGGGACTTGGTACCAAGAGACCCAGTACTTC. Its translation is CASPTLPGTWYQETQYF.